Reported below is one T cell receptor (beta chain). This CDR3 is built from 14 residues. CDR1 is SQVTM, CDR2 ANQGSEA, per germline. V was shortened by 4 bases and J by 4 bases, with 16 bases between the two germline ends. This entry comes from a study of regulatory T cells in long-lasting Graves disease. For TCR beta, libraries came from iRepertoire HTBI primers and Arm-PCR of CDR3 regions. TCRdb used MiXCR to reprocess the multiplex PCR reads, holding one entry per CDR3 protein. The sample has approximately 290,000 distinct CDR3 sequences; roughly 21% are singletons. Time point described: persistent/refractory GD, antithyroid drugs over 5 years with positive TRAb. From PBMCs, RNA was extracted and then used to make the TCR library.

Sequenced material: peripheral blood mononuclear cells (PBMCs), taken when the disease was refractory, from a patient treated with antithyroid drugs. The sequence derives from a female donor with Graves disease. The rearrangement links TRBV29-1 to TRBJ1-2; D is ambiguous. The DNA for the CDR3 is TGCAGCGTTGCCCCATTAGGAGAGACCTATGGCTACACCTTC. Translated, it gives CSVAPLGETYGYTF. Together with reference TRBV29-1 and TRBJ1-2, the CDR3 gives the full variable domain: SAVISQKPSRDICQRGTSLTIQCQVDSQVTMMFWYRQQPGQSLTLIATANQGSEATYESGFVIDKFPISRPNLTFSTLTVSNMSPEDSSIYLCSVAPLGETYGYTFGSGTRLTVV.